This T cell receptor beta chain emerged from a study of CD8+ T cells in alopecia areata. Treatment: oral pan-JAK inhibitor, 5-10 mg twice daily. V lost 4 bases and J lost 2, with 9 bases in between. Germline assignment: CDR1 SGHAT and CDR2 FQNNGV. The CDR3 has 14 residues. Sequencing templates came from extracted RNA that was reverse transcribed into cDNA. The data were produced by immunoSEQ multiplex PCR, yet TCRdb's version contains in-frame clones alone and is incomplete. There are 150,000 or so clones in the sample; about 88% occur only once, and less than 15% lies in the top ten. The chain links TRBV11-2 to TRBJ2-4, with D possibly matching TRBD1 (5 bases). This specimen was CD8+ T cells sorted from blood, taken at week 4, from a patient treated with tofacitinib. This sequence was found in a human donor with alopecia areata. DNA of the CDR3: TGTGCCAGCAGCTCAGCAGGGACCAAAAACATTCAGTACTTC. This codes for CASSSAGTKNIQYF. Looking up the rest from reference TRBV11-2 and TRBJ2-4 gives the full variable domain: EAGVAQSPRYKIIEKRQSVAFWCNPISGHATLYWYQQILGQGPKLLIQFQNNGVVDDSQLPKDRFSAERLKGVDSTLKIQPAKLEDSAVYLCASSSAGTKNIQYFGAGTRLSVL.